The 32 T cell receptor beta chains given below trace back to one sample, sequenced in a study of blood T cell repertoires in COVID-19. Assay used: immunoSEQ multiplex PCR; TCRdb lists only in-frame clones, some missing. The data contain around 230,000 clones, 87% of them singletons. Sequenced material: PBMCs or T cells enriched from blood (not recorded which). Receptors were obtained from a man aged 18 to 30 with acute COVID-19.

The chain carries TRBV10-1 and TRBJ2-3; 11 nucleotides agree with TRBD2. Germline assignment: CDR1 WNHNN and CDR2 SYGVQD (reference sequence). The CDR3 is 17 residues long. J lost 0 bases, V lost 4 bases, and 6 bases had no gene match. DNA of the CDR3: TGCGCCAGCAGTGCGGGACTAGCGGACCCCAGCACAGATACGCAGTATTTT. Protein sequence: CASSAGLADPSTDTQYF.

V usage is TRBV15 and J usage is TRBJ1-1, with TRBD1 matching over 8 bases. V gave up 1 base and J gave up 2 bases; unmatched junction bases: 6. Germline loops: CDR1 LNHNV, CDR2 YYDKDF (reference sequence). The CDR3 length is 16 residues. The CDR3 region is CATSRGQGTPNTEAFF. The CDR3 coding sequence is TGTGCCACCAGCAGAGGACAGGGGACACCCAACACTGAAGCTTTCTTT.

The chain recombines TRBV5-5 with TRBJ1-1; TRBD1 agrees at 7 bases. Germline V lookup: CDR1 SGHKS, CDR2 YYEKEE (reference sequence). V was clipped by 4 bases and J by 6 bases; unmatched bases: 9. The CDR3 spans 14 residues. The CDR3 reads CASSPTRQGAEAFF. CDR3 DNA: TGTGCCAGCAGCCCCACCCGACAGGGCGCTGAAGCTTTCTTT.

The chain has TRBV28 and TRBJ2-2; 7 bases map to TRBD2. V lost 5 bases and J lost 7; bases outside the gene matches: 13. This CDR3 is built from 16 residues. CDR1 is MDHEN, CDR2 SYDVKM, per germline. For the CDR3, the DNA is TGTGCCAGCAGTCCGGCGGGGAGCGGGGAGGTCGGGGAGCTGTTTTTT. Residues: CASSPAGSGEVGELFF. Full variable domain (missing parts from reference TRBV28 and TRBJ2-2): DVKVTQSSRYLVKRTGEKVFLECVQDMDHENMFWYRQDPGLGLRLIYFSYDVKMKEKGDIPEGYSVSREKKERFSLILESASTNQTSMYLCASSPAGSGEVGELFFGEGSRLTVL.

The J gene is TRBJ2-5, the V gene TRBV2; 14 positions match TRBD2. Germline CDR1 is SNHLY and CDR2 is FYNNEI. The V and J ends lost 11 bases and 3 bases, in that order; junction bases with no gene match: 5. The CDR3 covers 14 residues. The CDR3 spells CAEPGLAGEETQYF. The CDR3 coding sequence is TGTGCCGAACCGGGACTAGCGGGGGAAGAGACCCAGTACTTC. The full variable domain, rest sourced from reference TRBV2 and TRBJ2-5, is EPEVTQTPSHQVTQMGQEVILRCVPISNHLYFYWYRQILGQKVEFLVSFYNNEISEKSEIFDDQFSVERPDGSNFTLKIRSTKLEDSAMYFCAEPGLAGEETQYFGPGTRLLVL.

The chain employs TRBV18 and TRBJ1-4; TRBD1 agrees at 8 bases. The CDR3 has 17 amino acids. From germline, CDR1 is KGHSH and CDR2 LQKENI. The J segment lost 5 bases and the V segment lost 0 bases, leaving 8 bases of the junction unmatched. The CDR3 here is CASSPPYQGARNEKLFF. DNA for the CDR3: TGTGCCAGCTCACCACCGTATCAGGGGGCACGGAATGAAAAACTGTTTTTT. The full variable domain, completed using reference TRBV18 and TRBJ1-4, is NAGVMQNPRHLVRRRGQEARLRCSPMKGHSHVYWYRQLPEEGLKFMVYLQKENIIDESGMPKERFSAEFPKEGPSILRIQQVVRGDSAAYFCASSPPYQGARNEKLFFGSGTQLSVL.

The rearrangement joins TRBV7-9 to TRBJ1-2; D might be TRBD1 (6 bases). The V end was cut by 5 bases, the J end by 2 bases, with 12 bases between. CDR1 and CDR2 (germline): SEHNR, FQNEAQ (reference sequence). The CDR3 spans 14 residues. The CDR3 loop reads CASSGGRYNYGYTF. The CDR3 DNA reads TGTGCCAGCAGCGGGGGCAGATACAACTATGGCTACACCTTC.

This chain's CDR3 is CASSLGQGLSSGYTF. CDR3 nucleotide sequence: TGTGCCAGCAGCTTGGGACAGGGGTTATCTAGCGGCTACACCTTC. The chain links TRBV5-6 to TRBJ1-2; 8 bases line up with TRBD1. CDR1 and CDR2 from the germline V gene are SGHDT and YYEEEE. V lost 0 bases, J lost 8 bases, and 9 bases stayed unmatched. This CDR3 comprises 15 residues.

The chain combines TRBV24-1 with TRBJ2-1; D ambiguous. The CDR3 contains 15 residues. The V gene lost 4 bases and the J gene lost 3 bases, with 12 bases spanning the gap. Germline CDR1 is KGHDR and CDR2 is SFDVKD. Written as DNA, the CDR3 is TGTGCCACCAGTGAGCCCTCTCTAGACTACAATGAGCAGTTCTTC. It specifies CATSEPSLDYNEQFF.

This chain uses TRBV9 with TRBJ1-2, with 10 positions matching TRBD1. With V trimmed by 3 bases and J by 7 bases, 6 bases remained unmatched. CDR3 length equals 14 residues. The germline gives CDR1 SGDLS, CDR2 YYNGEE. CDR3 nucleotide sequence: TGTGCCAGCAGCGGGTGGGACAGGGGAGGTGGCTACACCTTC. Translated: CASSGWDRGGGYTF.

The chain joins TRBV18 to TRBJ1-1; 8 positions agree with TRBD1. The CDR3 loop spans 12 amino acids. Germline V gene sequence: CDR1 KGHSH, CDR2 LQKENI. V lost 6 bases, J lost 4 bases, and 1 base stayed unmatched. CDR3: CASSTGGTEAFF. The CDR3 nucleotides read TGTGCCAGCTCCACAGGGGGCACTGAAGCTTTCTTT.

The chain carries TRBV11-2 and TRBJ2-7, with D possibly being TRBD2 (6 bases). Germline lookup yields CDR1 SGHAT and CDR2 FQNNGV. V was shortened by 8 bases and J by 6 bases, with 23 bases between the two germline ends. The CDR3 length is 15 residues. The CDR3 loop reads CASDITAGGSGEQYF. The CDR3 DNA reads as TGTGCCAGCGACATAACTGCCGGGGGTAGCGGCGAGCAGTACTTC.

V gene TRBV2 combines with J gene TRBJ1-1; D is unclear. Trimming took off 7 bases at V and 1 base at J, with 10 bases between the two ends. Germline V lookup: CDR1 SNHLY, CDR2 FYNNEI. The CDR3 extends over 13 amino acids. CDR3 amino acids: CASTPAGNTEAFF. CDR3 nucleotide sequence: TGTGCCAGCACTCCGGCAGGGAACACTGAAGCTTTCTTT.

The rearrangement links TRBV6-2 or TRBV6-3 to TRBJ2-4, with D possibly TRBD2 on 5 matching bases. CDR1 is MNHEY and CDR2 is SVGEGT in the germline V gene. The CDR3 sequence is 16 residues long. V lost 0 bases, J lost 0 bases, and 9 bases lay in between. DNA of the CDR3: TGTGCCAGCAGTTACTCGATGCGGGTAGCCAAAAACATTCAGTACTTC. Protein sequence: CASSYSMRVAKNIQYF.

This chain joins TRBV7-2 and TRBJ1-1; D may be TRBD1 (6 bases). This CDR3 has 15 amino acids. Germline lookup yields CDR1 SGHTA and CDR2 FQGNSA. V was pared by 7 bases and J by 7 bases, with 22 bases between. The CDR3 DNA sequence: TGTGCCAGCATCGATAGGGGGGGCCCCAAACTTGAAGCTTTCTTT. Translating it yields CASIDRGGPKLEAFF.

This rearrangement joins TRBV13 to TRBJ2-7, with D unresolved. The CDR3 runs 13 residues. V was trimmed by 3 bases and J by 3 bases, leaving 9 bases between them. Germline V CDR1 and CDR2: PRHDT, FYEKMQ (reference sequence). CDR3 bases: TGTGCCAGCAGCTTTGGAGTTTTCTACGAGCAGTACTTC. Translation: CASSFGVFYEQYF.

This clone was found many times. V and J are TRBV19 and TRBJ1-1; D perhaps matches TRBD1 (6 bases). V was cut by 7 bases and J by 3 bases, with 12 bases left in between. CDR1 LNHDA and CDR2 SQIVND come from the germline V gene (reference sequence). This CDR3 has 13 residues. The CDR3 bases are TGTGCCAGTACGACAGGCCCCGACACTGAAGCTTTCTTT. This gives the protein CASTTGPDTEAFF.

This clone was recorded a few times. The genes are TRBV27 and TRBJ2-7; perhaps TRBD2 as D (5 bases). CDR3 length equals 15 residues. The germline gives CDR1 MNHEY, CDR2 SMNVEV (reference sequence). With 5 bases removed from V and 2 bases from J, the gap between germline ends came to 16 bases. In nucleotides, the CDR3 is TGTGCCAGCAGTGCGACAAACGGACTCCCCTACGAGCAGTACTTC. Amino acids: CASSATNGLPYEQYF.

CDR3 nucleotide sequence: TGTGCCGCCGAGGACAGGGGGCCAGGTGGCTACACCTTC. It is translated as CAAEDRGPGGYTF. The chain joins TRBV10-3 to TRBJ1-2; 11 bases are shared with TRBD1. The CDR3 covers 13 residues. V trimming: 11 bases; J trimming: 7 bases; junction bases outside the gene matches: 9. Germline V lookup: CDR1 ENHRY, CDR2 SYGVKD.

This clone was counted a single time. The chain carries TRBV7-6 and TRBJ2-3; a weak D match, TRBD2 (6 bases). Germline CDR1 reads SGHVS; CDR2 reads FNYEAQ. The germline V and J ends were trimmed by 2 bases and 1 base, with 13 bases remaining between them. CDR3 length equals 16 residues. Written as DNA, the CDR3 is TGTGCCAGCAGCTTATCAACGGGAGCAGGCACAGATACGCAGTATTTT. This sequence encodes CASSLSTGAGTDTQYF. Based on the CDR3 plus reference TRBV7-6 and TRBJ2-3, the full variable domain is GAGVSQSPRYKVTKRGQDVALRCDPISGHVSLYWYRQALGQGPEFLTYFNYEAQQDKSGLPNDRFSAERPEGSISTLTIQRTEQRDSAMYRCASSLSTGAGTDTQYFGPGTRLTVL.

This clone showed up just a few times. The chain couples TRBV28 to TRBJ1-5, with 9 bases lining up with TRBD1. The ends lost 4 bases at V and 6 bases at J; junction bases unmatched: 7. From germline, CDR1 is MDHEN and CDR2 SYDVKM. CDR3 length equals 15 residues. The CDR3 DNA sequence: TGTGCCAGCAGTTGGGGACAGGGAGGAGTTCAGCCCCAGCATTTT. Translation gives CASSWGQGGVQPQHF. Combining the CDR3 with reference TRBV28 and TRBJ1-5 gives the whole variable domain DVKVTQSSRYLVKRTGEKVFLECVQDMDHENMFWYRQDPGLGLRLIYFSYDVKMKEKGDIPEGYSVSREKKERFSLILESASTNQTSMYLCASSWGQGGVQPQHFGDGTRLSIL.

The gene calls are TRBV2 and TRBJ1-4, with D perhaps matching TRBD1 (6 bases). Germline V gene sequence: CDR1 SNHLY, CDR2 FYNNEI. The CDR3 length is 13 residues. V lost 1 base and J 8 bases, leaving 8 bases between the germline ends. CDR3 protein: CASSEGGPEKLFF. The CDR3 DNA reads TGTGCCAGCAGTGAAGGGGGGCCCGAAAAACTGTTTTTT.

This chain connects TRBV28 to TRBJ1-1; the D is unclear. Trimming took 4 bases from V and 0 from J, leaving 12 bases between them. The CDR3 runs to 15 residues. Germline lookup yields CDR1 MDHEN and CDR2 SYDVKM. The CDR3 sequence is CASSSLMGVNTEAFF. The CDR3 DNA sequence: TGTGCCAGCAGTTCCCTGATGGGAGTGAACACTGAAGCTTTCTTT. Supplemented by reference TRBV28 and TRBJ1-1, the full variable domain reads DVKVTQSSRYLVKRTGEKVFLECVQDMDHENMFWYRQDPGLGLRLIYFSYDVKMKEKGDIPEGYSVSREKKERFSLILESASTNQTSMYLCASSSLMGVNTEAFFGQGTRLTVV.

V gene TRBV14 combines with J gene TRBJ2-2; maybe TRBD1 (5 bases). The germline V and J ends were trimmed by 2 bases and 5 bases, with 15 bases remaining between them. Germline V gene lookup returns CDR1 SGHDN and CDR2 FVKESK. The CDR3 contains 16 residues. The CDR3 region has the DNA TGTGCCAGCAGCCAATCGATGCGACAGTCGACCGGGGAGCTGTTTTTT. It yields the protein CASSQSMRQSTGELFF.

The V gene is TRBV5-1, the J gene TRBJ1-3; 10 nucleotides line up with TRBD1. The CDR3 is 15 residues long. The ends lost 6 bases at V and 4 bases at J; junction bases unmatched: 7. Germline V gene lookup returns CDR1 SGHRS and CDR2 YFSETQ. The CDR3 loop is CASTYGTGVGNTIYF. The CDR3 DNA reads TGCGCCAGCACTTATGGGACAGGGGTCGGAAACACCATATATTTT.

In DNA, the CDR3 is TGTGCCAGCAGTCGATCCCCGTCCGGGGACAACAACTATGGCTACACCTTC. Its protein is CASSRSPSGDNNYGYTF. The chain combines TRBV6-6 with TRBJ1-2; D might be TRBD1 (6 bases). The CDR3 totals 17 residues. Germline CDR1 MNHNY, CDR2 SVGAGI (reference sequence). V shed 5 bases and J shed 2 bases, with 21 bases lying between them.

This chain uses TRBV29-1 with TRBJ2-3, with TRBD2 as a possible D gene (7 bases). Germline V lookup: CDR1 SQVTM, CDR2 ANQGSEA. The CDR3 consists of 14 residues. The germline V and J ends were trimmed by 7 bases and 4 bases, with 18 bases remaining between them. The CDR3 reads CSAGGGGKSDTQYF. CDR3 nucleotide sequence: TGCAGCGCCGGAGGGGGGGGGAAGTCAGATACGCAGTATTTT.

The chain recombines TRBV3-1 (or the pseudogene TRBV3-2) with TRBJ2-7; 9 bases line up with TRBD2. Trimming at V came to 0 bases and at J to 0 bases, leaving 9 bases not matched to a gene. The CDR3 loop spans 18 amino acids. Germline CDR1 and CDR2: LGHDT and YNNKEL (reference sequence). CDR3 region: CASSQESIAGAHSYEQYF. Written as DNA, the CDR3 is TGTGCCAGCAGCCAAGAATCCATAGCGGGGGCTCACTCCTACGAGCAGTACTTC.

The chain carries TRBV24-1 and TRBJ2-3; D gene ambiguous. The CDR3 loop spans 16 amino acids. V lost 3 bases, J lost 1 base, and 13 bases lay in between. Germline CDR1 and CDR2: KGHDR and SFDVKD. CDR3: CATSDAPGPGTDTQYF. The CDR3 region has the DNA TGTGCCACCAGTGATGCTCCGGGTCCTGGCACAGATACGCAGTATTTT.

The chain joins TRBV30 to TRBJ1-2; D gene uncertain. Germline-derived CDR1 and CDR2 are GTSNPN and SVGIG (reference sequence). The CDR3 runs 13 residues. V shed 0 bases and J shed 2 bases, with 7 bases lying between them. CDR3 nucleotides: TGTGCCTGGAGTGTACAATCCAACTATGGCTACACCTTC. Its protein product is CAWSVQSNYGYTF.

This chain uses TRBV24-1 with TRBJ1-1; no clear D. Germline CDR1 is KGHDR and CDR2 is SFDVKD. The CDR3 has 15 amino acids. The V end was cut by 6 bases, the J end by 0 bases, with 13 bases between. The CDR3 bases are TGTGCCACCAGTCCAGGTGGTAGGATGAACACTGAAGCTTTCTTT. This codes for CATSPGGRMNTEAFF.

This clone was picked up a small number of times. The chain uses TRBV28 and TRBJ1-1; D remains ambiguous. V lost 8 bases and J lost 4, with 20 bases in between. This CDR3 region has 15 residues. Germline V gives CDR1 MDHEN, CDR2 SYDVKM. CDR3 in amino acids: CASRGGRAGGTEAFF. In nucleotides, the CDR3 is TGTGCCAGCCGAGGTGGACGAGCGGGTGGCACTGAAGCTTTCTTT.